The 26 T cell receptor beta chains listed next were all sequenced from one sample in a study of CD8 T cells in Susac syndrome. RNA totalling about 0.45 to 1 ug underwent reverse transcription with random hexamers. TCRdb re-analysed the immunoSEQ multiplex PCR reads in MiXCR, keeping a single row per CDR3 protein. The sample has about 300,000 distinct CDR3 sequences, approximately 85% seen once. The source material was CD8+ T cells from PBMCs. These receptors all come from a human donor with multiple sclerosis.

This sequence joins TRBV6-5 and TRBJ2-7, with a possible D match to TRBD1 (7 bases). The CDR3 spans 14 residues. Trimming removed 2 bases at V and 3 bases at J, with 11 bases between. Germline CDR1 MNHEY, CDR2 SVGAGI. The CDR3 DNA is TGTGCCAGCAGTTACGGCGGGGACAGCTACGAGCAGTACTTC. As protein: CASSYGGDSYEQYF.

A few counts support this clonotype. The V and J genes are TRBV13 and TRBJ2-5; the match to TRBD1 covers 7 bases. This CDR3 contains 16 residues. V lost 6 bases, J lost 0 bases, and 10 bases stayed unmatched. Germline V gene lookup returns CDR1 PRHDT and CDR2 FYEKMQ (reference sequence). Here the CDR3 reads CASRLWGRGNQETQYF. The CDR3 DNA reads TGTGCCAGCAGGTTGTGGGGCAGGGGGAACCAAGAGACCCAGTACTTC.

Only a few counts were recorded for this clonotype. This chain joins TRBV27 and TRBJ2-7; D remains unclear. CDR3 length equals 12 residues. The V and J ends lost 6 bases and 3 bases respectively, with 9 bases between them. CDR1 and CDR2 (germline): MNHEY, SMNVEV (reference sequence). The CDR3 coding sequence is TGTGCCAGCAGCCCCGCTGGCTACGAGCAGTACTTC. This gives the protein CASSPAGYEQYF.

As to this clonotype: At one end the junction does not follow the germline gene, possibly because of a read error. This chain joins TRBV28 and TRBJ1-1, with D unclear. CDR3 length: 14 residues. Germline assignment: CDR1 MDHEN and CDR2 SYDVKM. The DNA for the CDR3 is TGTGCCAGCAGTTTATACGCAGAGAACACTGAAGTTTTCTTT. Its protein is CASSLYAENTEVFF.

The chain carries TRBV11-2 and TRBJ2-5, with TRBD2 matching over 10 bases. CDR3 length: 21 amino acids. CDR1 and CDR2 from the germline V gene are SGHAT and FQNNGV. After removal of 3 bases from V and 0 bases from J, the junction contained 19 bases not matched to a gene. The chain's CDR3 is CASSFRHMVLAGAEYQETQYF. The CDR3 DNA follows: TGTGCCAGCAGCTTCCGTCATATGGTGCTAGCGGGAGCGGAGTACCAAGAGACCCAGTACTTC.

This chain uses TRBV9 with TRBJ2-5; 14 positions match TRBD2. The CDR3 is made up of 16 amino acids. In germline, CDR1 is SGDLS, CDR2 YYNGEE. Unmatched junction bases numbered 6, after V lost 3 bases and J lost 5 bases. For the CDR3, the DNA is TGTGCCAGCAGCGGGACTAGCGGGAGGTTCATCGAGACCCAGTACTTC. This encodes CASSGTSGRFIETQYF.

The rearrangement uses TRBV5-1 and TRBJ2-1; TRBD2 aligns across 8 bases. CDR1 is SGHRS and CDR2 is YFSETQ in the germline V gene. Germline trimming cut 5 bases from V and 5 bases from J; bases unmatched to any gene: 6. CDR3 length equals 14 residues. The CDR3 DNA sequence: TGCGCCAGCAGGTTTAGCGGGACCAACAATGAGCAGTTCTTC. As protein: CASRFSGTNNEQFF.

The rearrangement links TRBV9 to TRBJ1-6; 10 bases match TRBD1. The CDR3 is 16 residues long. Trimming took 2 bases from V and 10 from J; bases not matched to a gene: 9. CDR1 and CDR2 (germline): SGDLS, YYNGEE. Here the CDR3 DNA reads TGTGCCAGCAGCGTGGGGACAGGGGCTTCTTCCTCACCCCTCCACTTT. Residues: CASSVGTGASSSPLHF.

This clonotype was recorded only once. The chain links TRBV7-2 to TRBJ2-5, with 7 bases that match TRBD1. CDR1 SGHTA and CDR2 FQGNSA come from the germline V gene. V lost 6 bases and J lost 3; bases outside the gene matches: 19. CDR3 size: 18 residues. The CDR3 protein is CASSSWRLRDSPEETQYF. CDR3 sequence (DNA): TGTGCCAGCAGTTCCTGGCGTCTCCGGGACAGCCCGGAAGAGACCCAGTACTTC. Full variable domain (outside the CDR3, taken from reference TRBV7-2 and TRBJ2-5): GAGVSQSPSNKVTEKGKDVELRCDPISGHTALYWYRQSLGQGLEFLIYFQGNSAPDKSGLPSDRFSAERTGGSVSTLTIQRTQQEDSAVYLCASSSWRLRDSPEETQYFGPGTRLLVL.

The chain joins TRBV6-2 or TRBV6-3 to TRBJ2-7; 8 bases map to TRBD1. This CDR3 is built from 14 residues. Trimming at V came to 4 bases and at J to 6 bases, leaving 8 bases not matched to a gene. Germline lookup yields CDR1 MNHEY and CDR2 SVGEGT. The CDR3 sequence: CASSFRTGMGEQYF. The CDR3 region has the DNA TGTGCCAGCAGTTTTCGGACAGGGATGGGCGAGCAGTACTTC.

The chain carries TRBV28 and TRBJ1-5, with a tentative D call TRBD1 (5 bases). This CDR3 spans 14 amino acids. CDR1 and CDR2 from the germline V gene are MDHEN and SYDVKM. V shed 6 bases and J shed 0 bases, with 9 bases lying between them. The CDR3 coding sequence is TGTGCCAGCAGACAGGTTTATAGCAATCAGCCCCAGCATTTT. Its protein product is CASRQVYSNQPQHF.

The chain has TRBV24-1 and TRBJ2-7; 7 nucleotides agree with TRBD2. Germline V gene data show CDR1 as KGHDR and CDR2 as SFDVKD. The CDR3 contains 16 residues. V trimming: 4 bases; J trimming: 12 bases; junction bases outside the gene matches: 20. CDR3 residues: CATSDTPVAGDAGLYF. The CDR3 DNA reads TGTGCCACCAGTGACACCCCAGTGGCGGGAGATGCAGGACTGTACTTC.

The CDR3 here is CASSFRGLSYEQYF. The CDR3 DNA sequence: TGCGCCAGCAGCTTCAGGGGGCTATCCTACGAGCAGTACTTC. This rearrangement joins TRBV5-1 to TRBJ2-7, with 8 nucleotides matching TRBD1. The CDR3 totals 14 residues. CDR1 is SGHRS and CDR2 is YFSETQ in the germline V gene. J was trimmed by 1 base and V by 2 bases; bases with no gene match: 2.

The rearrangement joins TRBV5-5 to TRBJ2-3, with TRBD2 matching 8 bases. The CDR3 has 15 residues. Germline V gene sequence: CDR1 SGHKS, CDR2 YYEKEE (reference sequence). J was trimmed by 4 bases and V by 4 bases; bases with no gene match: 8. The CDR3 DNA reads as TGTGCCAGCAGCGTCCTAGCGGGTGGAGCAGATACGCAGTATTTT. Translated: CASSVLAGGADTQYF.

This chain links TRBV4-1 with TRBJ1-2, with D possibly matching TRBD1 (6 bases). This CDR3 region has 14 residues. Trimming took 4 bases from V and 5 from J, leaving 14 bases between them. CDR1 is MGHRA, CDR2 YSYEKL, per germline. The CDR3 nucleotides are TGCGCCAGCAGCCCGACCGGACAGCTATATGGCTACACCTTC. This encodes CASSPTGQLYGYTF.

The V and J genes are TRBV6-5 and TRBJ1-1; D may be TRBD1 (5 bases). From germline, CDR1 is MNHEY and CDR2 SVGAGI. The V end was cut by 0 bases, the J end by 3 bases, with 14 bases between. The CDR3 is made up of 16 amino acids. The CDR3, as DNA: TGTGCCAGCAGTTACTCGAGGGGATCTATGGACACTGAAGCTTTCTTT. Translated: CASSYSRGSMDTEAFF.

This sequence joins TRBV30 and TRBJ1-2; D is uncertain. This CDR3 spans 15 amino acids. Germline loops: CDR1 GTSNPN, CDR2 SVGIG (reference sequence). Between the trimmed V and J ends, which lost 3 bases and 3 bases, there was a span of 17 bases. CDR3 sequence (DNA): TGTGCCTGGAGGGATTCGACCCTTCCCCACTATGGCTACACCTTC. It translates to CAWRDSTLPHYGYTF.

This clonotype was counted once. The chain links TRBV27 to TRBJ2-2; D remains unclear. The CDR3 loop spans 13 amino acids. Germline V CDR1 and CDR2: MNHEY, SMNVEV (reference sequence). V was cut by 3 bases and J by 8 bases, with 10 bases left in between. The DNA for the CDR3 is TGTGCCAGCAGTTTGGGCCCTCCGGGGGAGCTGTTTTTT. Encoded protein: CASSLGPPGELFF.

There are a few counts of this clonotype. J is TRBJ2-7 and V is TRBV9; 11 nucleotides line up with TRBD2. After removal of 3 bases from V and 5 bases from J, the junction contained 4 bases not matched to a gene. Germline CDR1 reads SGDLS; CDR2 reads YYNGEE. CDR3 length: 14 residues. CDR3 protein: CASSASGRMDEQYF. The CDR3 nucleotides are TGTGCCAGCAGCGCTAGCGGGAGGATGGACGAGCAGTACTTC.

This CDR3 is CSVLGSYEQYF. In DNA form, the CDR3 reads TGCAGCGTTTTGGGGTCCTACGAGCAGTACTTC. The chain is built from TRBV29-1 and TRBJ2-7; D gene uncertain. The V and J ends lost 5 bases and 1 base respectively, with 6 bases between them. There are 11 residues in the CDR3. Germline V gives CDR1 SQVTM, CDR2 ANQGSEA.

This clonotype was detected only a few times. The V gene is TRBV6-1, the J gene TRBJ2-3, with 8 bases fitting TRBD2. The V segment lost 5 bases and the J segment 4 bases; nucleotides outside the gene matches: 11. Germline loops: CDR1 MNHNS, CDR2 SASEGT. CDR3 length: 16 residues. The CDR3 nucleotides are TGTGCCAGCAGTCCCCTCAAGCGGGAGAACCCAGATACGCAGTATTTT. Protein: CASSPLKRENPDTQYF.

The genes are TRBV10-3 and TRBJ2-5; TRBD2 is a possible D gene (5 bases). Germline V CDR1 and CDR2: ENHRY, SYGVKD. Trimming removed 1 base at V and 3 bases at J, with 15 bases between. The CDR3 runs to 16 residues. CDR3 sequence reads: CAISEWRWVAEETQYF. The CDR3, as DNA: TGTGCCATCAGTGAGTGGAGGTGGGTGGCCGAAGAGACCCAGTACTTC.

The J gene is TRBJ1-2, the V gene TRBV13; 9 nucleotides agree with TRBD1. V shed 9 bases and J 5 bases; nucleotides not matched to a gene: 10. CDR3 size: 14 residues. CDR1 is PRHDT, CDR2 FYEKMQ, per germline (reference sequence). CDR3 in amino acids: CASRILGQGYGYTF. CDR3 bases: TGTGCCAGTCGAATCTTGGGACAGGGATATGGCTACACCTTC.

The chain recombines TRBV24-1 with TRBJ2-5, with TRBD2 matching 14 bases. Trimming at V came to 5 bases and at J to 5 bases, leaving 15 bases not matched to a gene. The CDR3 is made up of 19 amino acids. Germline values: CDR1 KGHDR, CDR2 SFDVKD. The CDR3 nucleotides are TGTGCCACCAGTGTCAGGCCGGGACTAGCGGGAGAATCGGGGGAGACCCAGTACTTC. Its translation: CATSVRPGLAGESGETQYF.

This clonotype occurred once. The CDR3 loop is CASNQAGGNTGELFF. The CDR3 DNA reads TGTGCCAGCAACCAAGCGGGAGGGAACACCGGGGAGCTGTTTTTT. V and J are TRBV7-6 and TRBJ2-2; 9 positions agree with TRBD2. CDR3 length equals 15 residues. Germline assignment: CDR1 SGHVS and CDR2 FNYEAQ. Trimming at V came to 7 bases and at J to 1 base, leaving 4 bases not matched to a gene.

This sequence joins TRBV28 and TRBJ1-5, with 8 bases matching TRBD1. The CDR3 extends over 13 amino acids. Per the germline V gene, CDR1 is MDHEN and CDR2 is SYDVKM. V gave up 3 bases and J gave up 9 bases; unmatched junction bases: 4. The CDR3 DNA reads as TGTGCCAGCAGTTTCCCAGGGGGCTCGCCCCAGCATTTT. Translation: CASSFPGGSPQHF.